A selection of T cell receptor beta chains follows, all from one sample in a study of PD-1 blockade in classical Hodgkin lymphoma. TCRdb's table, derived via immunoSEQ multiplex PCR, lists solely in-frame clones and lacks some. This table has more than 45,000 clones, 73% appearing once. Sequencing used peripheral blood mononuclear cells (PBMCs), obtained before the second cycle of nivolumab. The receptor source for this set is a human donor with classical Hodgkin lymphoma. Both conserved end residues are trimmed from each CDR3. The order of the fields is V gene, CDR3 protein.

>TRBV6-5
ASSSPLRAEAF
>TRBV6-5
ASSYNEKLF
>TRBV7-2
ASSLVGAGLNTEAF
>TRBV29-1
SVFCVRQY
>TRBV6-5
ASSPRQSYSYEQY
>TRBV5-8
ASSAGQGVNEKLF
>TRBV6-1
ASKRTGDYGYT
>TRBV7-8
ASISTGGFTEAF
>TRBV6-4
ASSEGDSSYNEQF
>TRBV7-2
ASSFKGLAGDEQY
>TRBV6-6
ASSRQGTASNQPQH
>TRBV2
ASSERDRFYEQY
>TRBV6-5
ASTYGNSGANVLT
>TRBV9
ASSSEDRGNTEAF
>TRBV6-6
ASRTPGTFSGNTIY
>TRBV7-2
ASSPRLAGDYEQY
>TRBV27
ASSLMGQGALLAKNIQY
>TRBV7-2
ASSLRVAGRRVGELF
>TRBV27
ASSLSHRLAGFSVGSYNEQF
>TRBV5-6
ASSHLTEMNTGELF
>TRBV6-5
ASSYLGDRETQY
>TRBV30
AWSPPSRVKDGYT
>TRBV6-1
ASSEEPGVTGELF
>TRBV4-1
ASSQRVGTDTQY
>TRBV7-9
ASSTSVGGTEAF
>TRBV9
ASSVDGRGGINYGYT